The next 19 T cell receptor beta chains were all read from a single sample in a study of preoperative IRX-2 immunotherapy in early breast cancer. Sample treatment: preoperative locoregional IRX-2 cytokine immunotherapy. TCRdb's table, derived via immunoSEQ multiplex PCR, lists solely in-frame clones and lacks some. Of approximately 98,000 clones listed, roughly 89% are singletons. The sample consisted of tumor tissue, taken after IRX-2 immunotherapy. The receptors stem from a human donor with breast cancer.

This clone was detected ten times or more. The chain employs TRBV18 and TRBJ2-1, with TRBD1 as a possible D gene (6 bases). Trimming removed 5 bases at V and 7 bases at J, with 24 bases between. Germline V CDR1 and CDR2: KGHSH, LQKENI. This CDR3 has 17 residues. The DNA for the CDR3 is TGTGCCAGCTCATCCCTCCAGCGGCAGGGGATGGGAAATGAGCAGTTCTTC. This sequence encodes CASSSLQRQGMGNEQFF.

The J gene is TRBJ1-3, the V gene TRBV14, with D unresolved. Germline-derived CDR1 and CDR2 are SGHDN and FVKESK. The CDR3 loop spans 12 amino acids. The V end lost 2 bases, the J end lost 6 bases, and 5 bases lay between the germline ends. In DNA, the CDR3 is TGTGCCAGCAGCCAAACCGTAAACACCATATATTTT. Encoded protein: CASSQTVNTIYF.

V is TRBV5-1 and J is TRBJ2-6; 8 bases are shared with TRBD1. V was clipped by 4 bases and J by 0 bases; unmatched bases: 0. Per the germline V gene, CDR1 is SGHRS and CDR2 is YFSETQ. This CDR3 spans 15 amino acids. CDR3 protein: CASSGTGSGANVLTF. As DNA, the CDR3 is TGCGCCAGCAGCGGGACAGGCTCTGGGGCCAACGTCCTGACTTTC.

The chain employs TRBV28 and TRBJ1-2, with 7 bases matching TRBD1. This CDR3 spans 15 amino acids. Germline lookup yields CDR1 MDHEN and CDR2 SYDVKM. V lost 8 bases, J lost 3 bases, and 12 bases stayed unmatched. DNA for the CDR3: TGTGCCAGCGATTCCCGACAGGGTCGCTACTATGGCTACACCTTC. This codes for CASDSRQGRYYGYTF.

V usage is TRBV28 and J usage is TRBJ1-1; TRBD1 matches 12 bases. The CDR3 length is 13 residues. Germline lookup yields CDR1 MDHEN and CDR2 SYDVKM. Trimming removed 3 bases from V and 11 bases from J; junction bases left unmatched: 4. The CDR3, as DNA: TGTGCCAGCAGTTTCCGGGACAGGGGGCAGGCTTTCTTT. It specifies CASSFRDRGQAFF.

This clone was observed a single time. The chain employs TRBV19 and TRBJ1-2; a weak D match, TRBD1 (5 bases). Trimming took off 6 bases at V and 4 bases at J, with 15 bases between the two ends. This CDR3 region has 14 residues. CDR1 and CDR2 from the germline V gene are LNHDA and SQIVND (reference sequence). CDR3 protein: CASRGSRDLYGYTF. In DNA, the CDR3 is TGTGCCAGTAGGGGCTCAAGGGACCTCTATGGCTACACCTTC.

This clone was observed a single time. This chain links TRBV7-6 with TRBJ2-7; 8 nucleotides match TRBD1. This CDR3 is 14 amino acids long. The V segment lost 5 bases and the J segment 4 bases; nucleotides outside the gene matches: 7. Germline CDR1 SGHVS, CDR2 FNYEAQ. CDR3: CASSLGTGPYEQYF. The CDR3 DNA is TGTGCCAGCAGCCTAGGGACAGGACCTTACGAGCAGTACTTC.

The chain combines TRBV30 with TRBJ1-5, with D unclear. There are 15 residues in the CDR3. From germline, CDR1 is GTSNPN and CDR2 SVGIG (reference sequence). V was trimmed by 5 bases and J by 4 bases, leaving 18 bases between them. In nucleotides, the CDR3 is TGTGCCTGGGCTACGACGGGAACACTTAATCAGCCCCAGCATTTT. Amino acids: CAWATTGTLNQPQHF. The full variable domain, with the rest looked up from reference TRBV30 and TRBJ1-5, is SQTIHQWPATLVQPVGSPLSLECTVEGTSNPNLYWYRQAAGRGLQLLFYSVGIGQISSEVPQNLSASRPQDRQFILSSKKLLLSDSGFYLCAWATTGTLNQPQHFGDGTRLSIL.

The CDR3 DNA sequence: TGTGCCAGCAGCATACTAGCTGGGGCAGATACGCAGTATTTT. The encoded protein is CASSILAGADTQYF. This chain uses TRBV7-6 with TRBJ2-3; weak D call: TRBD2 (6 bases). The V gene lost 5 bases and the J gene lost 4 bases, with 13 bases spanning the gap. Germline lookup yields CDR1 SGHVS and CDR2 FNYEAQ. The CDR3 covers 14 residues.

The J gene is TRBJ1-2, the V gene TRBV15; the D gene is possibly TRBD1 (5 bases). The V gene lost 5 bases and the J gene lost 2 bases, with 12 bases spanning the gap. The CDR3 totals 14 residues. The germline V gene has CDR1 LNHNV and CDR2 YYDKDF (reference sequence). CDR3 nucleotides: TGTGCCACCAGCCGCCGGGACGCGAACTATGGCTACACCTTC. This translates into CATSRRDANYGYTF.

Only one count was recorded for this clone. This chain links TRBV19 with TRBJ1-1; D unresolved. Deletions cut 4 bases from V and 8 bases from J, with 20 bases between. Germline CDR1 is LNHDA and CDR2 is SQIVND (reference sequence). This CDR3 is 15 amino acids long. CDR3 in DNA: TGTGCCAGTAGTACCGACAAGACACTATCTCCAGAAGCTTTCTTT. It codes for CASSTDKTLSPEAFF.

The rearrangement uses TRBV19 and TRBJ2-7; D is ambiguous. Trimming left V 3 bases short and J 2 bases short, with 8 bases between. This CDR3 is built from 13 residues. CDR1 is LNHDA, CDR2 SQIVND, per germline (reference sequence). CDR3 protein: CASSIWLAYEQYF. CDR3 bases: TGTGCCAGTAGTATTTGGCTAGCCTACGAGCAGTACTTC.

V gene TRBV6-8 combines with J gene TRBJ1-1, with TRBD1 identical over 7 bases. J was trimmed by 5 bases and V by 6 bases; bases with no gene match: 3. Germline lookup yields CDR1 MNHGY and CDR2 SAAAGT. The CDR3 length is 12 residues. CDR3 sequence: CASSPTGTEAFF. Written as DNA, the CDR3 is TGTGCCAGCAGCCCGACAGGGACTGAAGCTTTCTTT.

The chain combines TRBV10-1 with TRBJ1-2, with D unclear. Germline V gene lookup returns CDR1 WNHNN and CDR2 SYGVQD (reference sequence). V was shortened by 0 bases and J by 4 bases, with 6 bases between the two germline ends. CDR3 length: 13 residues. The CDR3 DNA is TGCGCCAGCAGTGAGTCCGACTTCTATGGCTACACCTTC. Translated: CASSESDFYGYTF.

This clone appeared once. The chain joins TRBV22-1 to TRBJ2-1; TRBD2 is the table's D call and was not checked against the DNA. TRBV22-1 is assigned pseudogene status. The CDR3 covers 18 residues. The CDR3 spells CASSAGGGRVTSYNEQFF. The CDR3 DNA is TGTGCCAGCAGTGCCGGGGGCGGGAGGGTGACCTCCTACAATGAGCAGTTCTTC.

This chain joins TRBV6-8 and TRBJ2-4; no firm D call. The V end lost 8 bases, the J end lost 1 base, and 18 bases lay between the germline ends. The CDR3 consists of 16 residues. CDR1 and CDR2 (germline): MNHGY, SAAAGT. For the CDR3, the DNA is TGTGCCAGCTTAGGATGGGCCCCCGATGCCAAAAACATTCAGTACTTC. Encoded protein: CASLGWAPDAKNIQYF.

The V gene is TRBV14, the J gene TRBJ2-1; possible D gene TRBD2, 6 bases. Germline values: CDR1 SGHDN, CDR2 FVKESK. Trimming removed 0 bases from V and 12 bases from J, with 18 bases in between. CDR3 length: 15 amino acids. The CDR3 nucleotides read TGTGCCAGCAGCCAAGAAGTCGTGGTGGAGGGAGGGCAGTTCTTC. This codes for CASSQEVVVEGGQFF.

CDR3: CASSESRARLAGVTGELFF. DNA for the CDR3: TGCGCCAGCAGTGAGTCGAGGGCGAGACTAGCGGGAGTCACCGGGGAGCTGTTTTTT. The rearrangement links TRBV10-2 to TRBJ2-2; 12 bases fit TRBD2. CDR3 size: 19 residues. J gave up 4 bases and V 0 bases, and 9 bases lay outside the gene matches. CDR1 is WSHSY, CDR2 SAAADI, per germline.

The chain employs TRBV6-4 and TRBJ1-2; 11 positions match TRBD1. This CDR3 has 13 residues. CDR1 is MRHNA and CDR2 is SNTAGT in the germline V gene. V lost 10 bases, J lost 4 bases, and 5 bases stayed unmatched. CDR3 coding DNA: TGTGCCATCACCGGGACAGGGGGCTATGGCTACACCTTC. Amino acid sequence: CAITGTGGYGYTF.